This TCR beta chain came from a study of T cell repertoires in cytomegalovirus infection. Study information: CMV infection plus the matching HLA type was flagged by public TCR beta signatures.

Study results and caveats: The study identified carriers of CMV plus the relevant HLA from cumulative public TCR beta family frequency. CMV-specific HLA-C-restricted TCR beta clonotypes dominated the ex vivo response.

The sample holds a few counts of this clonotype. Antigen unknown. Per the germline V gene, CDR1 is MDHEN and CDR2 is SYDVKM. This CDR3 is 14 amino acids long. V was cut by 5 bases and J by 0 bases, with 8 bases left in between. TCRdb re-called the reads through MiXCR, storing one row per CDR3 protein. In the table there are hundreds of thousands of distinct CDR3 sequences, about 30% of which are singletons. Specimen: cultured CD8+ T cells from PBMCs, collected from culture after CMV antigen stimulation. V and J are TRBV28 and TRBJ1-5; D uncertain. This clonotype was sampled from a human donor in good health (CMV status not recorded). Some clones in this sample may be carry-over from other donors' samples. The CDR3 protein is CASSLEFSNQPQHF. The DNA for the CDR3 is TGTGCCAGCAGTCTCGAATTTAGCAATCAGCCCCAGCATTTT.